This T cell receptor (beta chain) originates from a study of vaccination and CD4 T cells after COVID-19. The overall study: A few convalescent patients were sampled post-vaccination (at day 14 and at days 161 to 241).

The Oncomine TCR Beta short-read assay sequenced DNA from cultured CD4+ T cells. In TCRdb, the PCR reads were re-called with MiXCR into one record per CDR3 protein. Of some 17,000 distinct CDR3 sequences listed, approximately 48% are singletons. This clonotype was seen more than once but under ten times. What it recognizes is unknown. The germline V gene encodes CDR1 SGHTA and CDR2 FQGNSA. Trimming removed 4 bases at V and 6 bases at J, with 8 bases between. The CDR3 runs to 12 residues. The time point denotes: late sampling 161 to 241 days after vaccination in a few convalescent patients. Treatment meaning: approximately 10-day PBMC culture with coronavirus spike peptide pools or control peptides (ViraFEST assay).

This material consisted of CD4+ T cells from blood, cultured in vitro, taken about 7 months after SARS-CoV-2 vaccination. This sequence originates from a human donor who had recovered from COVID-19. The rearrangement joins TRBV7-2 to TRBJ2-3; D gene unclear. CDR3 in DNA: TGTGCCAGCAGCTCTTCAGTCGATACGCAGTATTTT. Amino acid sequence: CASSSSVDTQYF.